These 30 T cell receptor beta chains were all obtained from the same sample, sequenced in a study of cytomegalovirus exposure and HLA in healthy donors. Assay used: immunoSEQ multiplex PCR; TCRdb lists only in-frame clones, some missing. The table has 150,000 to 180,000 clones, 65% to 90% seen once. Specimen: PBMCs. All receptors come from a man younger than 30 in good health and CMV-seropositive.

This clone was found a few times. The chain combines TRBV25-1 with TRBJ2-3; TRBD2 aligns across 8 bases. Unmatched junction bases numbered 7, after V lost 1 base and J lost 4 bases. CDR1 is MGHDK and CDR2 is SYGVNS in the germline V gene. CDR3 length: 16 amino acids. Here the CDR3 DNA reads TGTGCCAGCAGTGAATTGGAACGGGAGGGCCCAGATACGCAGTATTTT. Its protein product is CASSELEREGPDTQYF.

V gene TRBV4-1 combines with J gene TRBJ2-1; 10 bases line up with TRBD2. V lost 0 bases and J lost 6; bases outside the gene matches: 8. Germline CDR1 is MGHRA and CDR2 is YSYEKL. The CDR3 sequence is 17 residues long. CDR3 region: CASSQDRSSGSFNEQFF. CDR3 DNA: TGCGCCAGCAGCCAAGATCGGTCTAGCGGGAGTTTCAATGAGCAGTTCTTC.

The CDR3 here is CASSLTTSSGEQYF. Here the CDR3 DNA reads TGTGCCAGCAGTTTGACTACCTCCTCGGGCGAGCAGTACTTC. This rearrangement joins TRBV27 to TRBJ2-7, with a possible D match to TRBD2 (5 bases). Per the germline V gene, CDR1 is MNHEY and CDR2 is SMNVEV (reference sequence). V lost 3 bases to trimming and J lost 6 bases, with 15 bases between them. CDR3 length: 14 amino acids.

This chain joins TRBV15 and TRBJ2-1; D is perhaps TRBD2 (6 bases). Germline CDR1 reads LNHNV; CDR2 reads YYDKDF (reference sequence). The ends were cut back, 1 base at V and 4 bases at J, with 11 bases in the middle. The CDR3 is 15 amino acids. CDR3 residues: CATSRVSGSYNEQFF. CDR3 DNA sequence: TGTGCCACCAGCAGAGTCAGCGGGTCTTACAATGAGCAGTTCTTC.

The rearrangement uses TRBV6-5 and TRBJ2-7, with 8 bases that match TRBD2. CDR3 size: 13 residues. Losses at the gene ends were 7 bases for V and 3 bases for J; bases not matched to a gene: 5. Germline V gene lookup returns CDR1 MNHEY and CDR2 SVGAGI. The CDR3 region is CASTPTSDYEQYF. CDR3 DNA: TGTGCCAGCACCCCGACTAGCGACTACGAGCAGTACTTC.

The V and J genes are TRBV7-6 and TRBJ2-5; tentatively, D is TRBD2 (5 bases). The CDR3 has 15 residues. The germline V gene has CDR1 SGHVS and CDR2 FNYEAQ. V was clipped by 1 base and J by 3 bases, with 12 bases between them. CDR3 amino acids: CASSLGGLPKETQYF. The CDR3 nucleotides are TGTGCCAGCAGCTTAGGCGGGCTCCCCAAAGAGACCCAGTACTTC. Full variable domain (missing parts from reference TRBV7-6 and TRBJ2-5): GAGVSQSPRYKVTKRGQDVALRCDPISGHVSLYWYRQALGQGPEFLTYFNYEAQQDKSGLPNDRFSAERPEGSISTLTIQRTEQRDSAMYRCASSLGGLPKETQYFGPGTRLLVL.

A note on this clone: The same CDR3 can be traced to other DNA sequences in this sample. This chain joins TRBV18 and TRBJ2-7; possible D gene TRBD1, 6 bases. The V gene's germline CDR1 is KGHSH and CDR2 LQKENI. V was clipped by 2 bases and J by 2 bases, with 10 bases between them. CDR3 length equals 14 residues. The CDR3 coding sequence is TGTGCCAGCTCACCAGGGCAGGGGACCTACGAGCAGTACTTC. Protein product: CASSPGQGTYEQYF.

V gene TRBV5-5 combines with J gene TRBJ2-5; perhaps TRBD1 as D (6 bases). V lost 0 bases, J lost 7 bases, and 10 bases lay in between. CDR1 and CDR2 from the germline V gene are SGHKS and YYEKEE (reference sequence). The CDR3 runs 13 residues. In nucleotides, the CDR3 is TGTGCCAGCAGCTTGGCAGGGGATTCGACCCAGTACTTC. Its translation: CASSLAGDSTQYF.

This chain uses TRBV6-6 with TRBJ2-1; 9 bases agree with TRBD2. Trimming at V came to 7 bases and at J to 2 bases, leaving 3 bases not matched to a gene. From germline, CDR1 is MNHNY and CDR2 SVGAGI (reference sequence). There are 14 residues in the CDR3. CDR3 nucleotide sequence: TGTGCCAGCAATGTAGCGGGAGCCTACAATGAGCAGTTCTTC. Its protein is CASNVAGAYNEQFF.

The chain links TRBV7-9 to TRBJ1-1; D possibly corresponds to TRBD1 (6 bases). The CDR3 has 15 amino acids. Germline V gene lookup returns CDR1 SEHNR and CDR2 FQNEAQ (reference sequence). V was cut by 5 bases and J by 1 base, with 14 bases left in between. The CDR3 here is CASSLRGGGNTEAFF. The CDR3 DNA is TGTGCCAGCAGCCTAAGGGGGGGTGGGAACACTGAAGCTTTCTTT.

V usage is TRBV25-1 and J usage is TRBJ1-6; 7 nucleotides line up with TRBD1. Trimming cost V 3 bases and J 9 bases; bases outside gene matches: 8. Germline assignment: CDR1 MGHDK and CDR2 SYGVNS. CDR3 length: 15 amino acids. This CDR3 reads CASSDTGAISSPLHF. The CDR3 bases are TGTGCCAGCAGTGACACAGGGGCGATTAGTTCACCCCTCCACTTT.

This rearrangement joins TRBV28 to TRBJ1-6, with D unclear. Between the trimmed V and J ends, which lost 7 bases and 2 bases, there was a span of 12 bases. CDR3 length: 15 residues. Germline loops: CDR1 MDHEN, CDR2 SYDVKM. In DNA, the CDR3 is TGTGCCAGCATCAAACAGACGCCCTATAATTCACCCCTCCACTTT. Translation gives CASIKQTPYNSPLHF.

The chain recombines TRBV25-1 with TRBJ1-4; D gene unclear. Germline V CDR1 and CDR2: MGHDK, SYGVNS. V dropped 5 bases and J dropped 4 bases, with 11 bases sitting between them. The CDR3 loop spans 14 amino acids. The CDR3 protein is CASSLRANNEKLFF. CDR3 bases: TGTGCCAGCAGTTTGAGGGCCAATAATGAAAAACTGTTTTTT.

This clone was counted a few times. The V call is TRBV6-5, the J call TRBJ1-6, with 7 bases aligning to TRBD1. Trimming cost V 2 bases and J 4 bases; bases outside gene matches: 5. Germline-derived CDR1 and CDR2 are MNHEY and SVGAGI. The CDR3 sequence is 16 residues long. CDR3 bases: TGTGCCAGCAGTTACGACAGGGCCACTTATAATTCACCCCTCCACTTT. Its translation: CASSYDRATYNSPLHF.

CDR3 DNA: TGTGCCAGCGGAGGGGTCAGGGGGACTGAAGCTTTCTTT. It codes for CASGGVRGTEAFF. The chain is built from TRBV6-5 and TRBJ1-1, with 7 bases fitting TRBD1. Losses at the gene ends were 8 bases for V and 5 bases for J; bases not matched to a gene: 8. The CDR3 has 13 amino acids. Germline assignment: CDR1 MNHEY and CDR2 SVGAGI.

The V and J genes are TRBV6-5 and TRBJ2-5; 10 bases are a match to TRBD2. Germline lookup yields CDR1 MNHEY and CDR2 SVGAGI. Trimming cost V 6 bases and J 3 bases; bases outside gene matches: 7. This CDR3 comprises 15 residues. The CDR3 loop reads CASSTAGLAKETQYF. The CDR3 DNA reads TGTGCCAGCAGCACCGCGGGACTAGCGAAAGAGACCCAGTACTTC.

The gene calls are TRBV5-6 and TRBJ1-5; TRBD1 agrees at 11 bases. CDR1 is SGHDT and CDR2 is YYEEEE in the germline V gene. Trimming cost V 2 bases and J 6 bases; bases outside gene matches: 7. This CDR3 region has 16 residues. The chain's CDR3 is CASSLRTGGIGQPQHF. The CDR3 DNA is TGTGCCAGCAGCTTAAGGACAGGGGGCATCGGTCAGCCCCAGCATTTT.

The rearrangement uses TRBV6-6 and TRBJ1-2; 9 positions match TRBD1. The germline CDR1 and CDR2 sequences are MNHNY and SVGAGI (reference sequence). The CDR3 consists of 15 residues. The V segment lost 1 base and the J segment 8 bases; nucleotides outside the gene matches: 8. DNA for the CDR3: TGTGCCAGCAGTTACTACTTCCGGGACAGGGACGGCTACACCTTC. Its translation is CASSYYFRDRDGYTF.

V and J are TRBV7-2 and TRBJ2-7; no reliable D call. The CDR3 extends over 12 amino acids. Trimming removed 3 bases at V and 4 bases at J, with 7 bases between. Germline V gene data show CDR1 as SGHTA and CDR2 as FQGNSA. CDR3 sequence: CASSLGRYEQYF. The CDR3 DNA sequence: TGTGCCAGCAGCTTGGGCAGGTACGAGCAGTACTTC.

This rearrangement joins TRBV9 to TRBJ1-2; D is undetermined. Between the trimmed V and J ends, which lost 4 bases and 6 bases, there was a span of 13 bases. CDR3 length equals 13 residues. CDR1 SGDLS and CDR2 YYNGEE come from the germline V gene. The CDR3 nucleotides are TGTGCCAGCAGCCCCCTGAGGGCAGATGGCTACACCTTC. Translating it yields CASSPLRADGYTF. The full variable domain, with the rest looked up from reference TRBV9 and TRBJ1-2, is DSGVTQTPKHLITATGQRVTLRCSPRSGDLSVYWYQQSLDQGLQFLIQYYNGEERAKGNILERFSAQQFPDLHSELNLSSLELGDSALYFCASSPLRADGYTFGSGTRLTVV.

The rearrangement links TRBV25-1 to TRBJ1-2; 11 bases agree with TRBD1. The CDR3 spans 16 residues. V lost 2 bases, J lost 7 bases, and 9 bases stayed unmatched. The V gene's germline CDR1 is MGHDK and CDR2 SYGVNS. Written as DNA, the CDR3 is TGTGCCAGCAGTGAAAGGACAGGGGGCTCCCTCGGTGGCTACACCTTC. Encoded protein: CASSERTGGSLGGYTF.

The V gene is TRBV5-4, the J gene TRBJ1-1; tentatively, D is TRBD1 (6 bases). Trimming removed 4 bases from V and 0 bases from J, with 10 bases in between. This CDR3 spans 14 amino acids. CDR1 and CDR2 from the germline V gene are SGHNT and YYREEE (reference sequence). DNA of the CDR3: TGTGCCAGCAGCAGGGGACAATTGAACACTGAAGCTTTCTTT. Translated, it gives CASSRGQLNTEAFF.

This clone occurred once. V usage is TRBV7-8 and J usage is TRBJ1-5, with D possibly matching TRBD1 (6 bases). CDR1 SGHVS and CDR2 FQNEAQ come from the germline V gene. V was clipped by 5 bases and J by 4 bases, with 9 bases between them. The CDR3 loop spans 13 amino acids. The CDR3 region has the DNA TGTGCCAGCAGCCGGGACACAAATCAGCCCCAGCATTTT. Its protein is CASSRDTNQPQHF.

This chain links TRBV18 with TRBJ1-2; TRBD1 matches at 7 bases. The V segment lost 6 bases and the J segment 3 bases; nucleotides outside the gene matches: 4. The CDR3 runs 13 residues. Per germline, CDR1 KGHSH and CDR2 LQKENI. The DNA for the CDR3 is TGTGCCAGCTCCCCCCAGGGGGACTATGGCTACACCTTC. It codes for CASSPQGDYGYTF.

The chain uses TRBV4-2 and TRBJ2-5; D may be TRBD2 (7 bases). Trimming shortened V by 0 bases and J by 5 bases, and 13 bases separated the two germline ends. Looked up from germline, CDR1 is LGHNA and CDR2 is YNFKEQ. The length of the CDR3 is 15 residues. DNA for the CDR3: TGTGCCAGCAGCCAAGATCGGGGGGCTCGGGAGACCCAGTACTTC. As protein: CASSQDRGARETQYF.

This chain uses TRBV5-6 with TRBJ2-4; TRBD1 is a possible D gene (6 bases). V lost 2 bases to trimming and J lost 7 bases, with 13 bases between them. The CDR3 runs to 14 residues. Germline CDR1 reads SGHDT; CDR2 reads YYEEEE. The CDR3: CASSFEEGGNIQYF. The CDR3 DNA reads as TGTGCCAGCAGCTTCGAGGAAGGGGGTAACATTCAGTACTTC.

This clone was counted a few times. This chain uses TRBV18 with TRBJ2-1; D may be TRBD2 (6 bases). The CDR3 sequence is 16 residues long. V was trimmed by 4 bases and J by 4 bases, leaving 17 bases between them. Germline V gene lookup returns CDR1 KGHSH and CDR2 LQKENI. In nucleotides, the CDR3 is TGTGCCAGCTCACAACCGGGACTGGCTATATACAATGAGCAGTTCTTC. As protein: CASSQPGLAIYNEQFF.

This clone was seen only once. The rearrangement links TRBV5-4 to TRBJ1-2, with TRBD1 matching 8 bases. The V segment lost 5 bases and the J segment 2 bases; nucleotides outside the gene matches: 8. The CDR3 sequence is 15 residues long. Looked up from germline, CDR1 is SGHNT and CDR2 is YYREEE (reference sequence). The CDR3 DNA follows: TGTGCCAGCAGTCAACAGGGGACAGGAAACTATGGCTACACCTTC. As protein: CASSQQGTGNYGYTF.

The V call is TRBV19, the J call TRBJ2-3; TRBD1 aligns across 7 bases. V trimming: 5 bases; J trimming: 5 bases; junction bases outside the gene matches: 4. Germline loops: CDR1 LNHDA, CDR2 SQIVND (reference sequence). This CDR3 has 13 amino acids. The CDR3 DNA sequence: TGTGCCAGTAGTGCCAGGGGGAGAGATACGCAGTATTTT. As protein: CASSARGRDTQYF.

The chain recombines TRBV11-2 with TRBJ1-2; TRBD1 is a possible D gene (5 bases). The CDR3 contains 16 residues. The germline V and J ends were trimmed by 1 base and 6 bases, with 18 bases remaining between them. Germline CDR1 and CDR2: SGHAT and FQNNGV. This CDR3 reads CASSLVAGYRKDGYTF. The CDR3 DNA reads TGTGCCAGCAGCTTAGTGGCAGGGTATCGAAAGGATGGCTACACCTTC. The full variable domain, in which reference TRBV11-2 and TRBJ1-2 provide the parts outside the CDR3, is EAGVAQSPRYKIIEKRQSVAFWCNPISGHATLYWYQQILGQGPKLLIQFQNNGVVDDSQLPKDRFSAERLKGVDSTLKIQPAKLEDSAVYLCASSLVAGYRKDGYTFGSGTRLTVV.